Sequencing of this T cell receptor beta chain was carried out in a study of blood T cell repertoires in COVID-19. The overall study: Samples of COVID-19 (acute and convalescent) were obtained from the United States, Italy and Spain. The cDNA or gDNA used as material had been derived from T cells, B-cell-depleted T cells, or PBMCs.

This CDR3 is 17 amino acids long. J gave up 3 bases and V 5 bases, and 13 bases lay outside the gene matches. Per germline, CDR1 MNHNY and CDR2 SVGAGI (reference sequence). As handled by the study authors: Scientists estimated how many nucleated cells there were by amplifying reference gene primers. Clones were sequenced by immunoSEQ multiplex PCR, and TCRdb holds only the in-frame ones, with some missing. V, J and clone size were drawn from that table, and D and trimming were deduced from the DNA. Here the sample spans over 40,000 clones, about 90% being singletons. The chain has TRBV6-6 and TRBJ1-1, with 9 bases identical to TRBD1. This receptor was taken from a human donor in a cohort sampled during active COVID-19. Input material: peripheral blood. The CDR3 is CASSPNIHRDRDTEAFF. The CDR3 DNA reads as TGTGCCAGCAGTCCAAACATTCACCGGGACAGGGACACTGAAGCTTTCTTT.